This TCR beta chain stems from a study of immune cell composition in non-small cell lung cancer. Here immunoSEQ multiplex PCR was the method, and the copy in TCRdb shows in-frame clones only, minus some. Counted here are 2,500 or so clones, 81% occurring once; the ten biggest clones make up approximately 20%. CDR3 size: 15 residues. Germline CDR1 reads LGHNA; CDR2 reads YNFKEQ. Trimming left V 1 base short and J 2 bases short, with 11 bases between. Normal lung was sampled as far from the tumour as possible, at least 3 cm. This receptor was taken from a human donor with non-small cell lung cancer. The sequenced material came from non-adjacent lung tissue. The chain recombines TRBV4-2 with TRBJ2-5, with a possible D match to TRBD1 (5 bases). The CDR3 DNA reads TGTGCCAGCAGCCAAGCGGCAGGGATACAAGAGACCCAGTACTTC. Residues: CASSQAAGIQETQYF.